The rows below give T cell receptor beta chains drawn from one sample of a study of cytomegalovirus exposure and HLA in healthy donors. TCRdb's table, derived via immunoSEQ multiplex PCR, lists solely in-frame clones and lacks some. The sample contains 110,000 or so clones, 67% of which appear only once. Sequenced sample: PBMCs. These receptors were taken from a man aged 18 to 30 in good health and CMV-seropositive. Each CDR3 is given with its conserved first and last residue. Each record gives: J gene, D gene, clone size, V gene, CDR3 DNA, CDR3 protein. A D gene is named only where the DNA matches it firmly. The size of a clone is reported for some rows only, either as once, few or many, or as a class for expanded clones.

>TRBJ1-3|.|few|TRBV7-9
TGTGCCAGCAGCCCAGAAGAACAGGGTGGTGGATCTTTT
CASSPEEQGGGSF
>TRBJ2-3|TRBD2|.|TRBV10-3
TGTGCCATCAACGAGCGGGGGGGCGATGATACGCAGTATTTT
CAINERGGDDTQYF
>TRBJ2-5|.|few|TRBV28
TGTGCCAGCAGCAACAGAGGGGGGGCAGAGACCCAGTACTTC
CASSNRGGAETQYF
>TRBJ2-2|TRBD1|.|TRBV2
TGTGCCAGCAGTGCTACAGGGGTGGGGACCGGGGAGCTGTTTTTT
CASSATGVGTGELFF
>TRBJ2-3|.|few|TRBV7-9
TGTGCCAGCAGCTTAAGGGGTGGCACAGATACGCAGTATTTT
CASSLRGGTDTQYF
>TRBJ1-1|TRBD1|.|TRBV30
TGTGCCTGGAGGGGGACAGACCAAAACACTGAAGCTTTCTTT
CAWRGTDQNTEAFF
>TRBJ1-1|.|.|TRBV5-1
TGCGCCAGCAGCTTGGGGGGTAAGACAGGATACACTGAAGCTTTCTTT
CASSLGGKTGYTEAFF
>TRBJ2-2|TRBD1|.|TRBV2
TGTGCCAGCAGTGTTGAGACAGGGGCCGGGGAGCTGTTTTTT
CASSVETGAGELFF
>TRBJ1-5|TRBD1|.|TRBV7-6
TGTGCCAGCAGCTTGGGACAGGGGCACGGTCAGCCCCAGCATTTT
CASSLGQGHGQPQHF
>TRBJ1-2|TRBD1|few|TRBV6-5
TGTGCCAGCAGTTACTCGGAACGCGGGACAGGGGATGGCTACACCTTC
CASSYSERGTGDGYTF
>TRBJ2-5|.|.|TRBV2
TGTGCCAGCAGTCACCAGGGATTCCAAGAGACCCAGTACTTC
CASSHQGFQETQYF
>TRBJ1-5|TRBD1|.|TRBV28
TGTGCCAGCAGGCGACAGGGTCGCAATCAGCCCCAGCATTTT
CASRRQGRNQPQHF